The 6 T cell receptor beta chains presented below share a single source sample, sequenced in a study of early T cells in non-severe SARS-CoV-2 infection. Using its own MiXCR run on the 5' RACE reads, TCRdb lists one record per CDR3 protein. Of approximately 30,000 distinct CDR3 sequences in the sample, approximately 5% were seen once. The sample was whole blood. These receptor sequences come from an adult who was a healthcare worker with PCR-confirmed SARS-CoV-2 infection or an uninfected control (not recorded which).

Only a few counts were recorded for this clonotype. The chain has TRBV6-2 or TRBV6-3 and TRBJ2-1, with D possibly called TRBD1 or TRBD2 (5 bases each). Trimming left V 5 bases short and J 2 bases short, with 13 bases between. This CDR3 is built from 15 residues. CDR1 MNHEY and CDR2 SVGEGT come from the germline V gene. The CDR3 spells CASSRAGSPYNEQFF. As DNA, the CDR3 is TGTGCCAGCAGTCGCGCAGGGAGTCCCTACAATGAGCAGTTCTTC.

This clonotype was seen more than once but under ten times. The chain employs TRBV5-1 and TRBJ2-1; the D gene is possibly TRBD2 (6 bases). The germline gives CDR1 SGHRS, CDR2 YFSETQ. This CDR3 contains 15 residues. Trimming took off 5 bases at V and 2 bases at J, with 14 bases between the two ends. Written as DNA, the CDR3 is TGCGCCAGCAGAGGGTCGGGCGGGGCCTACAATGAGCAGTTCTTC. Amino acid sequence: CASRGSGGAYNEQFF.

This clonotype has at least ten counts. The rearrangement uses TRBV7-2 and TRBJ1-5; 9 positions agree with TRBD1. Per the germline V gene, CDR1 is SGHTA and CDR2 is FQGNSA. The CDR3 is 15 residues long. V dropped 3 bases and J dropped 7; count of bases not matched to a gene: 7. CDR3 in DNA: TGTGCCAGCAGCTTCCCGACAGGGGGAGGGCAGCCCCAGCATTTT. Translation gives CASSFPTGGGQPQHF.

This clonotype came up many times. Here the CDR3 DNA reads TGTGCCAGCAGCTTAGTAATAGAGAGCTATGGCTACACCTTC. Amino acid sequence: CASSLVIESYGYTF. This rearrangement joins TRBV7-9 to TRBJ1-2; D gene unclear. Germline CDR1 SEHNR, CDR2 FQNEAQ (reference sequence). The CDR3 spans 14 residues. V lost 1 base, J lost 4 bases, and 10 bases lay in between.

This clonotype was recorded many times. DNA of the CDR3: TGTGCCACCAGTGACGGACCCGGCGACGCTTTCTTT. Translation gives CATSDGPGDAFF. The rearrangement uses TRBV24-1 and TRBJ1-1; D not resolved. The CDR3 spans 12 residues. Looked up from germline, CDR1 is KGHDR and CDR2 is SFDVKD. Between the trimmed V and J ends, which lost 4 bases and 11 bases, there was a span of 13 bases.

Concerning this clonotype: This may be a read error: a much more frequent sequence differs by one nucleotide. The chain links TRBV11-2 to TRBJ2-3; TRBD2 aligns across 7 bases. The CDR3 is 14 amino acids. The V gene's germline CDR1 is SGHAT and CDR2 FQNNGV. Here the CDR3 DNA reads TGTGCCAGCAACACGGGACTAATGACAGATGCGCAGTATTTT. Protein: CASNTGLMTDAQYF.